One and the same sample provided the 28 T cell receptor beta chains below, sequenced in a study of synovial regulatory T cells in juvenile arthritis. Sequenced by immunoSEQ multiplex PCR; TCRdb stores in-frame clones only, minus some. This sample carries 9,000 to 10,000 clones, with 1.1% going to the ten biggest clones. Sequencing used Treg cells from blood. Subset given: remaining (HLA-DR-negative) circulating blood Treg cells. The receptor set was obtained from a donor between 2 and 29 years old with juvenile idiopathic arthritis.

The genes are TRBV28 and TRBJ2-7; TCRdb's D gene call, TRBD2, goes unchecked for lack of DNA. This CDR3 region has 14 residues. DNA was not recorded. CDR1 and CDR2 (germline): MDHEN, SYDVKM. CDR3 loop: CASSSRGATYEQYF. Supplemented by reference TRBV28 and TRBJ2-7, the full variable domain reads DVKVTQSSRYLVKRTGEKVFLECVQDMDHENMFWYRQDPGLGLRLIYFSYDVKMKEKGDIPEGYSVSREKKERFSLILESASTNQTSMYLCASSSRGATYEQYFGPGTRLTVT.

This sequence joins TRBV9 and TRBJ1-3. This CDR3 is 16 amino acids long. There is no recorded DNA. The V gene's germline CDR1 is SGDLS and CDR2 YYNGEE. CDR3 sequence reads: CASSYGTSRPGNTIYF.

V is TRBV11-2 and J is TRBJ2-7; no DNA is available, so the TRBD1 call from TCRdb remains unchecked. Germline V CDR1 and CDR2: SGHAT, FQNNGV. This CDR3 is built from 15 residues. No DNA sequence was recorded. The CDR3 loop reads CASRGTGFGGYEQYF.

J is TRBJ1-2 and V is TRBV5-1; TCRdb returns TRBD1, unconfirmable since there is no DNA. The CDR3 is 14 residues long. There is no recorded DNA. Per the germline V gene, CDR1 is SGHRS and CDR2 is YFSETQ. The CDR3: CASSPTGGSYGYTF. The full variable domain, in which reference TRBV5-1 and TRBJ1-2 provide the parts outside the CDR3, is KAGVTQTPRYLIKTRGQQVTLSCSPISGHRSVSWYQQTPGQGLQFLFEYFSETQRNKGNFPGRFSGRQFSNSRSEMNVSTLELGDSALYLCASSPTGGSYGYTFGSGTRLTVV.

This chain links TRBV19 with TRBJ1-2. The CDR3 extends over 15 amino acids. The DNA sequence is not available. Germline CDR1 is LNHDA and CDR2 is SQIVND (reference sequence). CDR3 sequence reads: CASSMGRRVLSGYTF.

The rearrangement joins TRBV18 to TRBJ1-5. The CDR3 loop spans 16 amino acids. No DNA is listed. The germline gives CDR1 KGHSH, CDR2 LQKENI. CDR3 sequence: CASSPIGGVSNQPQHF.

The CDR3 region is CASSLGGDSTYEQYF. J is TRBJ2-7 and V is TRBV5-1; without DNA, the TCRdb call of TRBD1 cannot be checked. The length of the CDR3 is 15 residues. The DNA is unrecorded. The V gene's germline CDR1 is SGHRS and CDR2 YFSETQ.

The chain employs TRBV27 and TRBJ2-6; no DNA is available, so the TRBD2 call from TCRdb remains unchecked. Germline V gene lookup returns CDR1 MNHEY and CDR2 SMNVEV (reference sequence). This CDR3 has 14 residues. Only the protein is on record. This CDR3 reads CASMEGRGANVLTF.

This clone counts as medium-sized by frequency. The chain carries TRBV10-3 and TRBJ1-4. Looked up from germline, CDR1 is ENHRY and CDR2 is SYGVKD. The CDR3 spans 12 residues. The DNA is unrecorded. CDR3 loop: CAISDTNEKLFF.

The rearrangement uses TRBV27 and TRBJ1-1; TCRdb calls TRBD1, which cannot be checked without DNA. The CDR3 extends over 13 amino acids. DNA is not on record. Germline loops: CDR1 MNHEY, CDR2 SMNVEV (reference sequence). This CDR3 reads CASSSRVNTEAFF.

V and J are TRBV5-1 and TRBJ2-1. Per the germline V gene, CDR1 is SGHRS and CDR2 is YFSETQ. This CDR3 region has 11 residues. No DNA was logged. This CDR3 is CASSLGYEQFF.

The chain employs TRBV5-4 and TRBJ1-4. This CDR3 spans 15 amino acids. DNA is not recorded here. CDR1 and CDR2 from the germline V gene are SGHNT and YYREEE (reference sequence). CDR3 amino acids: CASSLEPTTYEKLFF.

The chain combines TRBV2 with TRBJ1-5. The germline CDR1 and CDR2 sequences are SNHLY and FYNNEI. This CDR3 contains 14 residues. DNA for this receptor is not on file. The chain's CDR3 is CASLPGGVGQPQHF.

The V gene is TRBV4-1, the J gene TRBJ2-2; TCRdb's assignment of TRBD1 cannot be checked, as there is no DNA. This CDR3 is 16 amino acids long. The DNA sequence is not available. The germline CDR1 and CDR2 sequences are MGHRA and YSYEKL. The CDR3: CASSQVTGGNTGELFF.

CDR3 sequence reads: CASSQGRANTEAFF. This chain uses TRBV28 with TRBJ1-1; there is no DNA to check the TCRdb D call of TRBD1. The CDR3 has 14 residues. DNA for this receptor is not on file. Germline CDR1 MDHEN, CDR2 SYDVKM.

The CDR3 loop reads CASSLAGNTIYF. The V call is TRBV13, the J call TRBJ1-3. The CDR3 consists of 12 residues. The entry carries no DNA sequence. Germline CDR1 reads PRHDT; CDR2 reads FYEKMQ (reference sequence).

The chain carries TRBV2 and TRBJ1-2; TCRdb's D call of TRBD1 is untestable without DNA. Germline CDR1 is SNHLY and CDR2 is FYNNEI. The CDR3 length is 13 residues. The nucleotide record is missing. The CDR3: CASSLDRDYGYTF.

The chain combines TRBV28 with TRBJ2-3; TCRdb calls TRBD1, which cannot be checked without DNA. CDR1 is MDHEN, CDR2 SYDVKM, per germline. The CDR3 loop spans 18 amino acids. The DNA sequence is not available. The CDR3: CASSLPRTGGAWTDTQYF.

This rearrangement joins TRBV19 to TRBJ1-1; TCRdb outputs TRBD1, but without DNA this stays unchecked. CDR3 length equals 14 residues. DNA for this receptor is not on file. Germline CDR1 LNHDA, CDR2 SQIVND (reference sequence). This chain's CDR3 is CASSMWPMNTEAFF.

The chain recombines TRBV7-3 with TRBJ2-7; checking the TCRdb D call of TRBD1 is not possible without DNA. In germline, CDR1 is SGHTA, CDR2 FQGTGA. This CDR3 has 13 amino acids. No nucleotide data were recorded. This chain's CDR3 is CASSLTGGYEQYF.

The rearrangement uses TRBV2 and TRBJ2-1. The CDR3 has 14 amino acids. No coding sequence is recorded. Germline lookup yields CDR1 SNHLY and CDR2 FYNNEI. CDR3 region: CATVPGGPGNEQFF.

This rearrangement joins TRBV15 to TRBJ2-1; TCRdb's D call of TRBD2 is untestable without DNA. The CDR3 length is 16 residues. The record lacks a DNA sequence. Germline CDR1 reads LNHNV; CDR2 reads YYDKDF (reference sequence). The CDR3 loop reads CATSRDFSGWYNEQFF.

CDR3: CASSITSGIGEQFF. This chain links TRBV19 with TRBJ2-1; the D call from TCRdb, TRBD2, cannot be confirmed without DNA. The CDR3 is 14 residues long. There is no recorded DNA. CDR1 LNHDA and CDR2 SQIVND come from the germline V gene (reference sequence).

The V gene is TRBV4-1, the J gene TRBJ1-1; TCRdb indicates TRBD1, and absent DNA this call remains unverified. This CDR3 region has 14 residues. No DNA has been recorded. Per the germline V gene, CDR1 is MGHRA and CDR2 is YSYEKL. CDR3 sequence: CASSRGGMNTEAFF.

V gene TRBV11-2 combines with J gene TRBJ2-1; lacking DNA, the TRBD2 call made by TCRdb goes unchecked. The CDR3 has 14 amino acids. The protein alone is recorded here. In germline, CDR1 is SGHAT, CDR2 FQNNGV. The CDR3 sequence is CASSLEVWGRGMVF.

This rearrangement joins TRBV19 to TRBJ1-1; TCRdb calls TRBD1, which cannot be checked without DNA. Per the germline V gene, CDR1 is LNHDA and CDR2 is SQIVND (reference sequence). The CDR3 is made up of 13 amino acids. DNA for this receptor is not on file. The CDR3 loop reads CASMRGRDTEAFF.

The chain recombines TRBV5-5 with TRBJ1-2. The CDR3 length is 13 residues. Only the protein is on record. Germline-derived CDR1 and CDR2 are SGHKS and YYEKEE (reference sequence). The CDR3 sequence is CARKRGDLGGYTF.

The rearrangement uses TRBV18 and TRBJ2-1. The germline CDR1 and CDR2 sequences are KGHSH and LQKENI. The length of the CDR3 is 16 residues. The entry carries no DNA sequence. CDR3 amino acids: CASSPPKPYNDNEQFF.